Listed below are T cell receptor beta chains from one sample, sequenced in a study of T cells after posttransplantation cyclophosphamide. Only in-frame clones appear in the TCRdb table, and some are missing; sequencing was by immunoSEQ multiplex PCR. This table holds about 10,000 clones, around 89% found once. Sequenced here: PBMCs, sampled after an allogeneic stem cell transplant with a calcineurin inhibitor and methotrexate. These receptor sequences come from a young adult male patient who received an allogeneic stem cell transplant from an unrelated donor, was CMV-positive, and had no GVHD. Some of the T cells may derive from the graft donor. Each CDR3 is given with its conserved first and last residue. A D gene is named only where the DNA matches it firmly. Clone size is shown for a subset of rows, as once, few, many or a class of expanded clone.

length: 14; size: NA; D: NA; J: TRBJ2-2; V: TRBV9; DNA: TGTGCCAGCAGCGTAGGCGGGGGCGGCGGGGAGCTGTTTTTT; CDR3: CASSVGGGGGELFF
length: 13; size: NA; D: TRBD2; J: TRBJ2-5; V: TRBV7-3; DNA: TGTGCCAGCAGCTTAACGGCTAGCGGGGCCCAGTACTTC; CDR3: CASSLTASGAQYF
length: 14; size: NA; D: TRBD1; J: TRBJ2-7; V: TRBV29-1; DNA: TGCAGCGTTGATTTCCCTGGACAGGGGCGCCAGCAGTACTTC; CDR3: CSVDFPGQGRQQYF
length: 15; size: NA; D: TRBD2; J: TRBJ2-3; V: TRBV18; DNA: TGTGCCAGCTCACCAGCCCTAGCGGGAGTCGATACGCAGTATTTT; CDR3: CASSPALAGVDTQYF
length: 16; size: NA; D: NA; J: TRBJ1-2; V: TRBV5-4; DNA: TGTGCCAGCAGCCAGGACAGTATTCCAACTAACTATGGCTACACCTTC; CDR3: CASSQDSIPTNYGYTF
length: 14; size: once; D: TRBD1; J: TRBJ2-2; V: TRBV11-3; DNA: TGTGCCAGCAGCTCAATACAGGGGACCGGGGAGCTGTTTTTT; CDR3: CASSSIQGTGELFF
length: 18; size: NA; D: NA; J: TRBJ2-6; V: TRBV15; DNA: TGTGCCACCAATTACCCCGGGACTCCGGAATCTCGGGCCAACGTCCTGACTTTC; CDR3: CATNYPGTPESRANVLTF
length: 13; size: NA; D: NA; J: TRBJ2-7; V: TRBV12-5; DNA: TGTGCTAGTGGTTTGGAACAGTCCTACGAGCAGTACTTC; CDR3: CASGLEQSYEQYF
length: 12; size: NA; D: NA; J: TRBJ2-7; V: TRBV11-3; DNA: TGTGCCAGCAGCTTAAATCCATACGAGCAGTACTTC; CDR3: CASSLNPYEQYF
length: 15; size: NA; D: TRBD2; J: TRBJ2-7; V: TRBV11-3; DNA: TGTGCCAGCGGGGGAAGCGGGAGGAACTCCTACGAGCAGTACTTC; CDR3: CASGGSGRNSYEQYF
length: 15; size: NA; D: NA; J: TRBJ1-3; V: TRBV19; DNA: TGTGCCAGTAGTATCGGACAGAGCTCTGGAAACACCATATATTTT; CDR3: CASSIGQSSGNTIYF
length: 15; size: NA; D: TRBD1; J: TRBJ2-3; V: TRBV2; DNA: TGTGCCAGCAGTGACCCGACAGGGCTAACAGATACGCAGTATTTT; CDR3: CASSDPTGLTDTQYF
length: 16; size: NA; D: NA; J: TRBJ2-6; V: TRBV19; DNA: TGTGCCAGTAACTACGACGGTAGCTCTGGGGCCAACGTCCTGACTTTC; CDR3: CASNYDGSSGANVLTF
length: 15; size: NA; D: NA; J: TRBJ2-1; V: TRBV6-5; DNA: TGTGCCAGCAGTTACTCGGCATTTAAGTACAATGAGCAGTTCTTC; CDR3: CASSYSAFKYNEQFF
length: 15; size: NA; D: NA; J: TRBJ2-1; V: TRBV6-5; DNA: TGTGCCAGCAGTTACTCGGGAGGATCCTACAATGAGCAGTTCTTC; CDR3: CASSYSGGSYNEQFF
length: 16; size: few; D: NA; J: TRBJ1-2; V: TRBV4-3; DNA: TGCGCCAGCAGCCAAGCAGGGGTACTATCATTGCATGGCTACACCTTC; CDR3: CASSQAGVLSLHGYTF
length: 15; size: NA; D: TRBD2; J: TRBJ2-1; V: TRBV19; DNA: TGTGCCAGTAGTTTACTAGCGGGAGTCCACAATGAGCAGTTCTTC; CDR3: CASSLLAGVHNEQFF
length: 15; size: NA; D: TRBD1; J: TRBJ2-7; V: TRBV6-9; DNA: TGTGCCAGCCTGAGTTTCCGGGACAGGGCGTACGAGCAGTACTTC; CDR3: CASLSFRDRAYEQYF
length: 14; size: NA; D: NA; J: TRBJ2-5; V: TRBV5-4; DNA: TGTGCCAGCAGCTCCGGGACACGACAAGAGACCCAGTACTTC; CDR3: CASSSGTRQETQYF
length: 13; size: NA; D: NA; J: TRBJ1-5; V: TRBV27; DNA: TGTGCCAGCAGTTTACGTCGGGAACAGCCCCAGCATTTT; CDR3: CASSLRREQPQHF
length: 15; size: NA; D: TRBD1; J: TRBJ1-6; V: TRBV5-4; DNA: TGTGCCAGCAGCCCGGATCAGGGGGCGAATTCACCCCTCCACTTT; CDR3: CASSPDQGANSPLHF